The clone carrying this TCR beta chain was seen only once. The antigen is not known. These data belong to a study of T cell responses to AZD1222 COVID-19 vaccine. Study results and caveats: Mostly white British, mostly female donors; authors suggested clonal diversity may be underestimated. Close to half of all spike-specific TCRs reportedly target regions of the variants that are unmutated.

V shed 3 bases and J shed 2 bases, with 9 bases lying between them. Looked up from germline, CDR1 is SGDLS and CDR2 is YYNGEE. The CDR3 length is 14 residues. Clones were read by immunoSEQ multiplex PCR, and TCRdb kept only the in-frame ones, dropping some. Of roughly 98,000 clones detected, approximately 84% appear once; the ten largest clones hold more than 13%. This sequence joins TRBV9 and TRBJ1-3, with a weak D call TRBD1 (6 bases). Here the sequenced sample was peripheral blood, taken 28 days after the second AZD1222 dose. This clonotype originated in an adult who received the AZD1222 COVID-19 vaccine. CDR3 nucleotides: TGTGCCAGCAGCGAGCGACAGGCTGGAAACACCATATATTTT. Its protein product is CASSERQAGNTIYF.